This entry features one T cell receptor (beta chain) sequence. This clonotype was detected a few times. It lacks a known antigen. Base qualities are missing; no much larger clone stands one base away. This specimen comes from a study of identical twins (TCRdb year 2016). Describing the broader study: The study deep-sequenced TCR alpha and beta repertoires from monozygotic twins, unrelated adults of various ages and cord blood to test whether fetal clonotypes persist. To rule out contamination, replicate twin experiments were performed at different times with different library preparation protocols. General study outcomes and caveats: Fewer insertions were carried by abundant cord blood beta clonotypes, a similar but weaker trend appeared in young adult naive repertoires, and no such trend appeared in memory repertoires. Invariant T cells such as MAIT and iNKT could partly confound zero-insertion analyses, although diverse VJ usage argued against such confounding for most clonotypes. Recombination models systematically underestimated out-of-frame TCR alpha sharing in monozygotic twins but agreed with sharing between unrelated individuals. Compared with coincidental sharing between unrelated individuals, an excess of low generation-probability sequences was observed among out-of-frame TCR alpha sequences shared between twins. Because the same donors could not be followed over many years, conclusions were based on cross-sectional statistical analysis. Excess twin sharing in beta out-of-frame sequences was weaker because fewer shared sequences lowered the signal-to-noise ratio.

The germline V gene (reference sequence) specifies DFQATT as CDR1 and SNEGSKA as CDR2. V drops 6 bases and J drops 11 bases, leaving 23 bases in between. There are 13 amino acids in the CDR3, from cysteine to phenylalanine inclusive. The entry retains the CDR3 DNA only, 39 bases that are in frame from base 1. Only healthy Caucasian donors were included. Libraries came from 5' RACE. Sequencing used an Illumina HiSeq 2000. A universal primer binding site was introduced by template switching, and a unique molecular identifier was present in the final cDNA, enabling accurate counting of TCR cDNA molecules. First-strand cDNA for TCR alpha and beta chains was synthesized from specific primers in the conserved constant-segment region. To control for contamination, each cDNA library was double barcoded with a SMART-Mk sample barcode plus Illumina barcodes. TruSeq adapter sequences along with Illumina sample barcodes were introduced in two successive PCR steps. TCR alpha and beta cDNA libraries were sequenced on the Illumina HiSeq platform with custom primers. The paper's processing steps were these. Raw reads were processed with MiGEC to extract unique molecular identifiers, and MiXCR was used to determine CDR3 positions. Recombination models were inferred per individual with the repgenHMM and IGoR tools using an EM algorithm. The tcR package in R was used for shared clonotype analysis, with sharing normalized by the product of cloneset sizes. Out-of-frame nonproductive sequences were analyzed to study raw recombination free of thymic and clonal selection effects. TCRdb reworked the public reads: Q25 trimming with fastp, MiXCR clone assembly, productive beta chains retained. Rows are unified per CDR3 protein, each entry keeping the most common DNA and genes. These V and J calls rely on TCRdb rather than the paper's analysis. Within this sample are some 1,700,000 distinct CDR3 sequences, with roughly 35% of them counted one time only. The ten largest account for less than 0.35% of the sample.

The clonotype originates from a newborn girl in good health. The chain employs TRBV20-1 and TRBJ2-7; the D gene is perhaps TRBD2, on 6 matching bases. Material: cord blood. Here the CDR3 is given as CSARKEVHGGKYF. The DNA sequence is TGCAGTGCCAGGAAGGAAGTCCATGGGGGGAAGTACTTC.